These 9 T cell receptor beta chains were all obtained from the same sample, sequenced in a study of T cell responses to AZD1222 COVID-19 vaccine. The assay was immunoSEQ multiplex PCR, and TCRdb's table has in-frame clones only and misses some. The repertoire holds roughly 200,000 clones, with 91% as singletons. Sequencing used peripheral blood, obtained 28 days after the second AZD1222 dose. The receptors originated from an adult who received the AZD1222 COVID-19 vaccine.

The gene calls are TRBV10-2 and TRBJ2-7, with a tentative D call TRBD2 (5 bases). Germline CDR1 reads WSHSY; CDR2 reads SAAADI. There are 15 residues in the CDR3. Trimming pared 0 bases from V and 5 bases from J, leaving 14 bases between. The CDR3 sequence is CASSESPPRDNEQYF. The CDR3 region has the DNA TGCGCCAGCAGTGAGTCTCCCCCCCGGGATAACGAGCAGTACTTC.

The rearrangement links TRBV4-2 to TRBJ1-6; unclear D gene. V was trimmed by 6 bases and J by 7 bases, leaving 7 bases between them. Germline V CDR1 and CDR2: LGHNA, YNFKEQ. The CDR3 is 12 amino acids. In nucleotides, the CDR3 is TGTGCCAGCAGTGGCAAGAATTCACCCCTCCACTTT. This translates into CASSGKNSPLHF.

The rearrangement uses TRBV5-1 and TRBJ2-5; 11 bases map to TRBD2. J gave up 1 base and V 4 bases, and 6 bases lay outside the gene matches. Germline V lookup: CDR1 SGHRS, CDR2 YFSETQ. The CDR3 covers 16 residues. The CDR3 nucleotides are TGCGCCAGCAGCCCCCTTAGCGGGAGGGCCCAAGAGACCCAGTACTTC. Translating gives CASSPLSGRAQETQYF.

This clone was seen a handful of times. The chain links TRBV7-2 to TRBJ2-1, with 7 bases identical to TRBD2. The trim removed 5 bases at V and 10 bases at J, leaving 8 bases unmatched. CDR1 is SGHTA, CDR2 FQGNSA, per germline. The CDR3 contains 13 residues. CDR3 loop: CASSKAGWVEQFF. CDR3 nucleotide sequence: TGTGCCAGCAGCAAAGCGGGATGGGTGGAGCAGTTCTTC. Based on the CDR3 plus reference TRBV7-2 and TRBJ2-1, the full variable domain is GAGVSQSPSNKVTEKGKDVELRCDPISGHTALYWYRQSLGQGLEFLIYFQGNSAPDKSGLPSDRFSAERTGGSVSTLTIQRTQQEDSAVYLCASSKAGWVEQFFGPGTRLTVL.

The CDR3 here is CASSLVTRSHEQFF. In nucleotides, the CDR3 is TGTGCCAGCAGCTTAGTGACGCGTTCTCATGAGCAGTTCTTC. The chain combines TRBV7-9 with TRBJ2-1; D gene uncertain. CDR1 is SEHNR and CDR2 is FQNEAQ in the germline V gene (reference sequence). The CDR3 consists of 14 residues. Trimming took 1 base from V and 8 from J, leaving 12 bases between them.

The chain's CDR3 is CSVELSRGGIYNEQFF. Here the CDR3 DNA reads TGCAGCGTAGAACTTTCCCGGGGGGGCATATACAATGAGCAGTTCTTC. The chain combines TRBV29-1 with TRBJ2-1; TRBD2 matches at 8 bases. The CDR3 has 16 residues. V was clipped by 6 bases and J by 4 bases; unmatched bases: 14. Germline V gene lookup returns CDR1 SQVTM and CDR2 ANQGSEA.

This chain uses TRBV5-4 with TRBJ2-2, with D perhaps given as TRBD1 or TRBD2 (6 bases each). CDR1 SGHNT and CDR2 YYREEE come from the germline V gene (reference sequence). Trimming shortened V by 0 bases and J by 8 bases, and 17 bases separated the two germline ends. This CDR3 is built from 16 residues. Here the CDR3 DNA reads TGTGCCAGCAGCTTGGCACAGGGAGGCGGTTTGGGGGAGCTGTTTTTT. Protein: CASSLAQGGGLGELFF.

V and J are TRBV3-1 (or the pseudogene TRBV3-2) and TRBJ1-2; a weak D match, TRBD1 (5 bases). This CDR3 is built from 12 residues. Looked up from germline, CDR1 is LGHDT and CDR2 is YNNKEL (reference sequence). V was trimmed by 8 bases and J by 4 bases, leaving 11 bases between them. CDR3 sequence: CASRDGAYGYTF. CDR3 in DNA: TGTGCCAGCCGAGACGGGGCCTATGGCTACACCTTC.

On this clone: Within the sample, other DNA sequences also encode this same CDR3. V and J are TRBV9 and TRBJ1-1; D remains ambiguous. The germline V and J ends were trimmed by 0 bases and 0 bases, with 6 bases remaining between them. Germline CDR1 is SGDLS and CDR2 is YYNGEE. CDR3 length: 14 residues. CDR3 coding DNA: TGTGCCAGCAGCGTAGGGGGTATGAACACTGAAGCTTTCTTT. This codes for CASSVGGMNTEAFF.